Below are 23 T cell receptor beta chains sequenced from a single sample in a study of beta chain features in type 1 diabetes. Study results and limitations: All four CD4+ subsets from Type 1 diabetes patients carried moderately but significantly shorter TCRB CDR3s.

The antigens of these receptors remain unknown. Expressed TCRB transcripts were sequenced because the isolated RNA had all been reverse transcribed beforehand. This table comes from immunoSEQ multiplex PCR, and its TCRdb copy is limited to in-frame clones, with some not included. The data contain about 650,000 clones, roughly 12% of them singletons. The sequenced sample consisted of naive CD4+ T cells from blood. The receptor source for this set is a man aged 25-45 years with type 1 diabetes.

This clone was picked up a small number of times. The V call is TRBV4-3, the J call TRBJ2-3; TRBD2 might be the D (6 bases). CDR1 and CDR2 (germline): LGHNA, YSLEER. This CDR3 region has 18 residues. The V and J ends lost 1 base and 4 bases respectively, with 21 bases between them. CDR3 nucleotides: TGCGCCAGCAGCCAAGTTGTTCGTGGCGGGGCCCCCGCAGATACGCAGTATTTT. Residues: CASSQVVRGGAPADTQYF.

This clone was detected ten times or more. The chain uses TRBV21-1 and TRBJ1-5; the table names TRBD1, a call not compared with the DNA. TRBV21-1 is termed a pseudogene. CDR3 length equals 12 residues. The CDR3 loop reads CATRQDNQPQHF. CDR3 bases: TGTGCCACGCGTCAGGACAATCAGCCCCAGCATTTT.

J is TRBJ2-1 and V is TRBV6-5; 11 nucleotides agree with TRBD2. The CDR3 is 15 residues long. Per germline, CDR1 MNHEY and CDR2 SVGAGI. J gave up 12 bases and V 6 bases, and 13 bases lay outside the gene matches. CDR3 amino acids: CASRFSGGAVGVQFF. CDR3 bases: TGTGCCAGCAGGTTTAGCGGGGGGGCAGTCGGAGTGCAGTTCTTC.

This clone appeared a few times. The chain recombines TRBV9 with TRBJ2-3; D is ambiguous. The CDR3 is made up of 14 amino acids. The germline V and J ends were trimmed by 4 bases and 2 bases, with 11 bases remaining between them. Looked up from germline, CDR1 is SGDLS and CDR2 is YYNGEE. The CDR3 DNA follows: TGTGCCAGCAGCCTTGGGCAGTACACAGATACGCAGTATTTT. Translating it yields CASSLGQYTDTQYF.

Only a few counts were recorded for this clone. Here the CDR3 DNA reads TGTGCCAGCAGTTCCGGACAGGGGGGAGGAAACACCATATATTTT. Translating it yields CASSSGQGGGNTIYF. This chain connects TRBV27 to TRBJ1-3; 10 nucleotides align to TRBD1. The CDR3 is 15 residues long. Germline CDR1 reads MNHEY; CDR2 reads SMNVEV (reference sequence). J lost 4 bases, V lost 4 bases, and 4 bases had no gene match.

In this sample, this clone turned up a few times. This sequence joins TRBV7-2 and TRBJ2-3; TRBD2 agrees at 13 bases. The CDR3 extends over 16 amino acids. Germline V gene sequence: CDR1 SGHTA, CDR2 FQGNSA. With V trimmed by 5 bases and J by 4 bases, 6 bases remained unmatched. CDR3 sequence (DNA): TGTGCCAGCAGCCCATGGACTAGCGGGGGTTCAGATACGCAGTATTTT. Protein product: CASSPWTSGGSDTQYF.

This clone has more than one count but fewer than ten. The rearrangement uses TRBV2 and TRBJ2-3; the match to TRBD2 covers 14 bases. After removal of 6 bases from V and 7 bases from J, the junction contained 6 bases not matched to a gene. The CDR3 spans 15 residues. Per germline, CDR1 SNHLY and CDR2 FYNNEI. The CDR3 here is CASSSTSGGANTQYF. Written as DNA, the CDR3 is TGTGCCAGCAGCTCGACTAGCGGGGGGGCAAATACGCAGTATTTT.

The chain has TRBV5-4 and TRBJ1-1; D is ambiguous. The CDR3 runs to 14 residues. The ends were cut back, 3 bases at V and 0 bases at J, with 9 bases in the middle. Germline CDR1 is SGHNT and CDR2 is YYREEE (reference sequence). The CDR3 nucleotides read TGTGCCAGCAGCTCGGCACGACTGAACACTGAAGCTTTCTTT. This codes for CASSSARLNTEAFF.

The V and J genes are TRBV6-5 and TRBJ1-4; 9 bases are shared with TRBD1. This CDR3 comprises 15 residues. V shed 0 bases, J shed 5 bases, and the junction held 1 base outside the gene matches. Germline CDR1 reads MNHEY; CDR2 reads SVGAGI. This chain's CDR3 is CASSYSGTGNEKLFF. The DNA of the CDR3 is TGTGCCAGCAGTTACTCGGGGACAGGGAATGAAAAACTGTTTTTT.

Only a few counts were recorded for this clone. The chain has TRBV9 and TRBJ1-6; 8 bases line up with TRBD1. There are 14 residues in the CDR3. Losses at the gene ends were 8 bases for V and 5 bases for J; bases not matched to a gene: 6. The germline CDR1 and CDR2 sequences are SGDLS and YYNGEE. DNA for the CDR3: TGTGCCAGTACCACGACAGGGGATAATTCACCCCTCCACTTT. Amino acids: CASTTTGDNSPLHF.

The chain's CDR3 is CASSLDRGNYGYTF. The CDR3 nucleotides are TGTGCCAGTAGTCTGGACAGGGGAAACTATGGCTACACCTTC. V gene TRBV19 combines with J gene TRBJ1-2, with TRBD1 matching 9 bases. Looked up from germline, CDR1 is LNHDA and CDR2 is SQIVND (reference sequence). V lost 5 bases to trimming and J lost 2 bases; unmatched junction nucleotides: 3. CDR3 length: 14 amino acids.

Of note for this clone: An end of the junction does not agree with germline; a read error may underlie this. The gene calls are TRBV25-1 and TRBJ1-1; 7 positions agree with TRBD1. The CDR3 is 13 amino acids. From germline, CDR1 is MGHDK and CDR2 SYGVNS. CDR3 sequence: CASRLTGTLEVFF. In DNA form, the CDR3 reads TGTGCCAGCAGGTTGACAGGGACGCTTGAAGTTTTCTTT.

This chain joins TRBV2 and TRBJ2-7; D may be TRBD1 (6 bases). The germline CDR1 and CDR2 sequences are SNHLY and FYNNEI. The CDR3 runs to 13 residues. The V gene lost 8 bases and the J gene lost 4 bases, with 15 bases spanning the gap. The CDR3 sequence is CASARQGKYEQYF. The CDR3 nucleotides are TGTGCCAGCGCGCGCCAGGGGAAATACGAGCAGTACTTC.

Concerning this clone: The sample contains more than one DNA sequence encoding this CDR3. The V gene is TRBV5-1, the J gene TRBJ1-5; D unresolved. CDR1 and CDR2 (germline): SGHRS, YFSETQ. The CDR3 has 13 residues. With 4 bases removed from V and 2 bases from J, the gap between germline ends came to 7 bases. CDR3: CASSPDGNQPQHF. The CDR3 DNA reads TGCGCCAGCAGCCCTGACGGCAATCAGCCCCAGCATTTT.

The J gene is TRBJ1-2, the V gene TRBV18; no reliable D call. With 3 bases removed from V and 8 bases from J, the gap between germline ends came to 7 bases. CDR1 is KGHSH, CDR2 LQKENI, per germline. The CDR3 runs to 11 residues. The CDR3 protein is CASSPGEGYTF. CDR3 sequence (DNA): TGTGCCAGCTCACCCGGGGAAGGCTACACCTTC.

The chain recombines TRBV9 with TRBJ2-6; D might be TRBD1 or TRBD2, each matching 5 bases. Trimming removed 2 bases from V and 0 bases from J, with 12 bases in between. The CDR3 runs 17 residues. CDR1 SGDLS and CDR2 YYNGEE come from the germline V gene. The DNA of the CDR3 is TGTGCCAGCAGCGTCAGAGGGGACCGCTCTGGGGCCAACGTCCTGACTTTC. Translation gives CASSVRGDRSGANVLTF.

This clone has more than one count but fewer than ten. The rearrangement links TRBV29-1 to TRBJ2-7; tentatively, D is TRBD1 (6 bases). Germline V gene lookup returns CDR1 SQVTM and CDR2 ANQGSEA. The CDR3 length is 12 residues. V lost 6 bases to trimming and J lost 2 bases, with 11 bases between them. The CDR3 bases are TGCAGCGTCTACAGGGATACCTACGAGCAGTACTTC. Protein sequence: CSVYRDTYEQYF.

The chain joins TRBV5-1 to TRBJ1-6, with 7 bases that match TRBD1. Germline trimming cut 4 bases from V and 6 bases from J; bases unmatched to any gene: 7. CDR1 is SGHRS, CDR2 YFSETQ, per germline. The CDR3 is made up of 15 amino acids. In DNA, the CDR3 is TGCGCCAGCAGCCCTTCCAACAGGGGTAATTCACCCCTCCACTTT. As protein: CASSPSNRGNSPLHF.

CDR3 nucleotide sequence: TGCGCCAGCAGCCAAGGGTATAATCAGCCCCAGCATTTT. It translates to CASSQGYNQPQHF. This chain joins TRBV4-3 and TRBJ1-5; D is undetermined. CDR3 length: 13 amino acids. The germline V and J ends were trimmed by 1 base and 4 bases, with 5 bases remaining between them. Germline V gene sequence: CDR1 LGHNA, CDR2 YSLEER.

This chain connects TRBV2 to TRBJ1-1; 9 bases agree with TRBD1. The CDR3 extends over 13 amino acids. Trimming took 9 bases from V and 1 from J; bases not matched to a gene: 3. Per germline, CDR1 SNHLY and CDR2 FYNNEI. Here the CDR3 reads CARGQGTNTEAFF. Here the CDR3 DNA reads TGTGCCAGAGGACAGGGGACGAACACTGAAGCTTTCTTT.

The chain carries TRBV5-1 and TRBJ2-1; TRBD1 aligns across 8 bases. The CDR3 has 15 residues. Germline CDR1 is SGHRS and CDR2 is YFSETQ. The V segment lost 4 bases and the J segment 9 bases; nucleotides outside the gene matches: 12. CDR3 in DNA: TGCGCCAGCAGCCAGACAGGGGAGGTGGGTGGTGAGCAGTTCTTC. Protein sequence: CASSQTGEVGGEQFF.

This clone was picked up a small number of times. This chain uses TRBV7-3 with TRBJ2-7; 7 positions agree with TRBD1. The length of the CDR3 is 14 residues. The germline gives CDR1 SGHTA, CDR2 FQGTGA. The V segment lost 10 bases and the J segment 0 bases; nucleotides outside the gene matches: 9. The CDR3: CAILFRDSSYEQYF. CDR3 nucleotide sequence: TGTGCCATCTTGTTCCGGGACAGCTCCTACGAGCAGTACTTC.

V usage is TRBV7-9 and J usage is TRBJ2-3; 8 bases align to TRBD2. The CDR3 has 17 residues. Trimming cost V 3 bases and J 4 bases; bases outside gene matches: 12. Germline V gene sequence: CDR1 SEHNR, CDR2 FQNEAQ (reference sequence). This chain's CDR3 is CASSLRRGSGVADTQYF. For the CDR3, the DNA is TGTGCCAGCAGCTTGAGGAGGGGTAGCGGGGTCGCAGATACGCAGTATTTT.